Presented here are 15 T cell receptor beta chains from one specimen sequenced in a study of cytomegalovirus exposure and HLA in healthy donors (dated by TCRdb to 2017 to 2019). Library method: the immunoSEQ multiplex PCR assay. For the multiplex PCR, a mixture combining 60 forward primers for TCR Vbeta segments and 13 reverse primers for TCR Jbeta segments was used. The table was pulled from immuneACCESS by TCRdb, which kept in-frame rearrangements only. Such tables lose some clones; where checked, under half of the loss comes from unresolved V genes, and the rest has no known cause. The sample contains about 130,000 clones, around 75% of them found a single time. Of the sample, about 3.1% is held by the ten largest clones. Specimen: PBMCs. These receptors all stem from a man in his forties or fifties in good health and CMV-seronegative.

V and J are TRBV30 and TRBJ2-6, with TRBD2 as a possible D gene (6 bases). This CDR3 spans 16 amino acids. The V gene lost 0 bases and the J gene lost 2 bases, with 11 bases spanning the gap. Germline lookup yields CDR1 GTSNPN and CDR2 SVGIG (reference sequence). This CDR3 is CAWSVPGEAGANVLTF. CDR3 bases: TGTGCCTGGAGTGTACCCGGGGAGGCTGGGGCCAACGTCCTGACTTTC. Filled out from reference TRBV30 and TRBJ2-6, the complete variable domain reads SQTIHQWPATLVQPVGSPLSLECTVEGTSNPNLYWYRQAAGRGLQLLFYSVGIGQISSEVPQNLSASRPQDRQFILSSKKLLLSDSGFYLCAWSVPGEAGANVLTFGAGSRLTVL.

This clone was counted only a few times. The chain recombines TRBV28 with TRBJ2-7; 7 bases agree with TRBD2. Trimming at V came to 8 bases and at J to 5 bases, leaving 9 bases not matched to a gene. From germline, CDR1 is MDHEN and CDR2 SYDVKM. The CDR3 is 13 amino acids. The DNA for the CDR3 is TGTGCCAGCCGTAGCGGGTTTCTCCACGAGCAGTACTTC. As protein: CASRSGFLHEQYF.

The rearrangement links TRBV11-2 to TRBJ1-5; TRBD1 is a possible D gene (5 bases). Germline lookup yields CDR1 SGHAT and CDR2 FQNNGV. The CDR3 spans 15 residues. V was pared by 4 bases and J by 3 bases, with 13 bases between. CDR3 sequence reads: CASSSTGGINQPQHF. The CDR3 DNA reads as TGTGCCAGCAGCTCGACCGGGGGGATCAATCAGCCCCAGCATTTT.

This clone was counted between two and nine times. The J gene is TRBJ1-1, the V gene TRBV7-9, with 7 nucleotides matching TRBD1. CDR3 size: 14 residues. CDR1 and CDR2 from the germline V gene are SEHNR and FQNEAQ (reference sequence). After removal of 1 base from V and 4 bases from J, the junction contained 3 bases not matched to a gene. CDR3 protein: CASSLVQGPTEAFF. The DNA of the CDR3 is TGTGCCAGCAGCTTAGTACAGGGGCCCACTGAAGCTTTCTTT.

The chain links TRBV2 to TRBJ2-1; 8 bases are shared with TRBD1. CDR3 length equals 13 residues. The germline V gene encodes CDR1 SNHLY and CDR2 FYNNEI. With V trimmed by 6 bases and J by 7 bases, 5 bases remained unmatched. CDR3 nucleotides: TGTGCCAGCAGCAAAAACAGGGGGAATGAGCAGTTCTTC. Translated, it gives CASSKNRGNEQFF.

This clone was detected only once. This chain joins TRBV5-4 and TRBJ2-7, with 7 bases lining up with TRBD1. The CDR3 has 15 residues. Germline assignment: CDR1 SGHNT and CDR2 YYREEE (reference sequence). V lost 0 bases to trimming and J lost 2 bases; unmatched junction nucleotides: 5. The CDR3 spells CASSLGGQPPYEQYF. CDR3 nucleotide sequence: TGTGCCAGCAGCTTGGGGGGACAGCCACCCTACGAGCAGTACTTC.

This chain joins TRBV7-2 and TRBJ2-7, with 11 bases aligning to TRBD2. Trimming at V came to 1 base and at J to 3 bases, leaving 8 bases not matched to a gene. The germline CDR1 and CDR2 sequences are SGHTA and FQGNSA. The CDR3 runs 17 residues. The CDR3 DNA reads as TGTGCCAGCAGCTTAGAAGGGTTAGCGGGGGGGCACTACGAGCAGTACTTC. Protein sequence: CASSLEGLAGGHYEQYF.

The chain links TRBV11-2 to TRBJ2-5, with 8 bases lining up with TRBD1. The CDR3 runs 17 residues. CDR1 and CDR2 (germline): SGHAT, FQNNGV. With 1 base clipped from V and 5 bases from J, the junction kept 12 bases outside the gene matches. In nucleotides, the CDR3 is TGTGCCAGCAGCTTAGTAATGGTGCAGGGGGCGTGGGAGACCCAGTACTTC. Residues: CASSLVMVQGAWETQYF.

The rearrangement uses TRBV9 and TRBJ2-5; D may be TRBD2 (5 bases). Germline-derived CDR1 and CDR2 are SGDLS and YYNGEE. With 4 bases removed from V and 5 bases from J, the gap between germline ends came to 18 bases. The CDR3 contains 15 residues. The CDR3 spells CASSRGLLRSETQYF. The CDR3 DNA reads as TGTGCCAGCAGCCGTGGACTGCTGAGGTCGGAGACCCAGTACTTC.

V and J are TRBV16 and TRBJ1-2; TRBD1 is a possible D gene (5 bases). Germline V gene sequence: CDR1 KGHSY, CDR2 FQNENV. V lost 0 bases to trimming and J lost 4 bases, with 12 bases between them. The CDR3 sequence is 15 residues long. CDR3 loop: CASSQSRPGLYGYTF. The CDR3 DNA sequence: TGTGCCAGCAGCCAATCGCGTCCGGGACTCTATGGCTACACCTTC.

The chain has TRBV7-2 and TRBJ2-3; maybe TRBD1 (5 bases). The CDR3 is 14 amino acids. In germline, CDR1 is SGHTA, CDR2 FQGNSA. Trimming removed 7 bases at V and 5 bases at J, with 16 bases between. In DNA form, the CDR3 reads TGTGCCAGCACAACTGACGATACAGGAGATACGCAGTATTTT. This codes for CASTTDDTGDTQYF.

The gene calls are TRBV9 and TRBJ1-2; TRBD1 might be the D (6 bases). Per the germline V gene, CDR1 is SGDLS and CDR2 is YYNGEE. The CDR3 has 15 residues. The germline V and J ends were trimmed by 0 bases and 8 bases, with 17 bases remaining between them. The DNA of the CDR3 is TGTGCCAGCAGCGTAGATTCCGGGACACCGGAAGGCTACACCTTC. It yields the protein CASSVDSGTPEGYTF.

The rearrangement uses TRBV6-5 and TRBJ2-7; D remains unclear. Trimming stripped 0 bases from V and 0 bases from J, with 9 bases between. The V gene's germline CDR1 is MNHEY and CDR2 SVGAGI. The CDR3 is made up of 15 amino acids. The CDR3 is CASSYSAKSSYEQYF. CDR3 bases: TGTGCCAGCAGTTACTCGGCAAAAAGCTCCTACGAGCAGTACTTC.

The rearrangement joins TRBV29-1 to TRBJ1-2; D possibly corresponds to TRBD1 (5 bases). Trimming took off 3 bases at V and 8 bases at J, with 22 bases between the two ends. CDR1 and CDR2 (germline): SQVTM, ANQGSEA. The CDR3 is made up of 15 amino acids. DNA for the CDR3: TGCAGCGTTGAGTCACTCTTTGGGGCAGCCAGGGGCTACACCTTC. It yields the protein CSVESLFGAARGYTF.

The chain employs TRBV19 and TRBJ2-7; D is perhaps TRBD1 (6 bases). Trimming left V 5 bases short and J 0 bases short, with 14 bases between. The CDR3 is 15 amino acids. Germline CDR1 and CDR2: LNHDA and SQIVND (reference sequence). The CDR3 DNA reads TGTGCCAGTAGTCCGTTGCAGGGGCACTCCTACGAGCAGTACTTC. It is translated as CASSPLQGHSYEQYF.